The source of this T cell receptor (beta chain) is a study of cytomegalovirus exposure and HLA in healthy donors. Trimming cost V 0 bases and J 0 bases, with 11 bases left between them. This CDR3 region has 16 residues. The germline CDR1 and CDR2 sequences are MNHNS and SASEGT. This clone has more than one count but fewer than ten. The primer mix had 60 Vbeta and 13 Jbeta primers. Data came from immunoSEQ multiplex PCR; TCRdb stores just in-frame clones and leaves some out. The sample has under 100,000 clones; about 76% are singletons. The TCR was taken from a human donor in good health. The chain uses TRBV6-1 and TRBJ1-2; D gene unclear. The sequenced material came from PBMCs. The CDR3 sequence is CASSEAVQNTNYGYTF. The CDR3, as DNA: TGTGCCAGCAGTGAAGCCGTGCAGAATACTAACTATGGCTACACCTTC.